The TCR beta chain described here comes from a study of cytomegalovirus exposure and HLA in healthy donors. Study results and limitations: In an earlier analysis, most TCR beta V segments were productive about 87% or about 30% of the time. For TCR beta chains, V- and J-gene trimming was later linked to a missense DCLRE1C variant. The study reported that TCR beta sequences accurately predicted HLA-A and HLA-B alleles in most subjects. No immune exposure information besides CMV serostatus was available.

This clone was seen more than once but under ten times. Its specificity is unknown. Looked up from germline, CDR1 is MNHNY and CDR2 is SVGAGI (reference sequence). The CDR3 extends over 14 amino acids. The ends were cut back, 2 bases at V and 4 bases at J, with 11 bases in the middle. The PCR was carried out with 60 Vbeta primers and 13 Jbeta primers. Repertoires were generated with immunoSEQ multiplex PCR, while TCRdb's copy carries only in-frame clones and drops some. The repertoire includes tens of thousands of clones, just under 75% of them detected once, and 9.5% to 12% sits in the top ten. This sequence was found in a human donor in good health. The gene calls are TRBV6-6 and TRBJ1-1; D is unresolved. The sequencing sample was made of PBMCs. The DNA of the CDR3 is TGTGCCAGCAGTTACAGTGGGGAGGGCACTGAAGCTTTCTTT. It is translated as CASSYSGEGTEAFF.